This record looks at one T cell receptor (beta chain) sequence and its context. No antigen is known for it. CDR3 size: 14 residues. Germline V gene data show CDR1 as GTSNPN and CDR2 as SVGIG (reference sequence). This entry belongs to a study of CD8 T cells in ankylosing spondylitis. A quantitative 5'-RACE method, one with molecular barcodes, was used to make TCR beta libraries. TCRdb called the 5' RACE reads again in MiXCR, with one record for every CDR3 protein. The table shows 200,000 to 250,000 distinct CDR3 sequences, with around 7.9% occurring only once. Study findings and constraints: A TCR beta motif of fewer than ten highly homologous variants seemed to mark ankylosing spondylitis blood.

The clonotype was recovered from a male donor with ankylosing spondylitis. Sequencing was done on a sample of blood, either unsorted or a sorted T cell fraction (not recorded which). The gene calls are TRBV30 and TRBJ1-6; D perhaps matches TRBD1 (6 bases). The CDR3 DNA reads TGTGCTTCCGAACAGGGCGTTTATAATTCACCCCTCCACTTT. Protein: CASEQGVYNSPLHF.